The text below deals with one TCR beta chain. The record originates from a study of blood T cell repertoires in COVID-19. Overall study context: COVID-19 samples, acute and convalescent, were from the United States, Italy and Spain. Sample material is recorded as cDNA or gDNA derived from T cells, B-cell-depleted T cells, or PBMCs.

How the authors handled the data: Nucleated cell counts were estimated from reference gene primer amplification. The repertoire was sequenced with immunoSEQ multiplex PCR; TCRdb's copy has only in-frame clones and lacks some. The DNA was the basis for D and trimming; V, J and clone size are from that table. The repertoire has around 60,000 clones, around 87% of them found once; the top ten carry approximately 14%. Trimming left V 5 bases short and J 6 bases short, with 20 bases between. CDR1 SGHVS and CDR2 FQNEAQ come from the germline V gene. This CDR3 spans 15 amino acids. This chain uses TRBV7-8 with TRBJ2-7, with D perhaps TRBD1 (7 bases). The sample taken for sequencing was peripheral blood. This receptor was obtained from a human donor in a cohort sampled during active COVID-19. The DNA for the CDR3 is TGTGCCAGCAGCCTACTAATATACAGGGGAGGCGAGCAGTACTTC. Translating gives CASSLLIYRGGEQYF.